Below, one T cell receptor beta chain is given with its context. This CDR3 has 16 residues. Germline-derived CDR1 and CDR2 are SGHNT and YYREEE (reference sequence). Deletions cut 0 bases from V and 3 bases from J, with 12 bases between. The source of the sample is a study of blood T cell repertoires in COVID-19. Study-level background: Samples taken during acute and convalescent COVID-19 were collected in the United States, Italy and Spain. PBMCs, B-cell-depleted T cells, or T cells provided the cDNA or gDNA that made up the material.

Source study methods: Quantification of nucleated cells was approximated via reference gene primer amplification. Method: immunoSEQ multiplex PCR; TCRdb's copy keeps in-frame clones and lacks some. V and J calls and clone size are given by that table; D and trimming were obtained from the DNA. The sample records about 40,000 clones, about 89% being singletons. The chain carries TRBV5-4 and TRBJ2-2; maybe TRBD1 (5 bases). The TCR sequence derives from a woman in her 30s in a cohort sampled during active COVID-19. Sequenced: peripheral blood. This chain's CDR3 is CASSLAQGADTGELFF. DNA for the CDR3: TGTGCCAGCAGCTTGGCCCAAGGGGCCGACACCGGGGAGCTGTTTTTT.